The clone carrying this T cell receptor beta chain came up a few times. It was with unique molecular identifiers that the TCRbeta library was prepared. TCRdb reprocessed the PCR reads with MiXCR, giving one entry per CDR3 protein. Among a few hundred thousand distinct CDR3 sequences listed, approximately 9.6% were seen once. The sample originates from a study of T-cell reconstitution after alpha-beta-depleted transplantation in children. Germline V gives CDR1 SGHRS, CDR2 YFSETQ. Losses at the gene ends were 7 bases for V and 2 bases for J; bases not matched to a gene: 7. The CDR3 runs 16 residues. The rearrangement links TRBV5-1 to TRBJ2-3; 13 bases match TRBD2. The origin of this receptor is a human donor who donated a stem cell graft to a child with SCID. The specimen was PBMCs from the stem cell graft donor, collected from the stem cell graft. The CDR3 DNA reads as TGCGCCAGCGGCGAGGGACTAGCGGGGAACACAGATACGCAGTATTTT. The encoded protein is CASGEGLAGNTDTQYF.